These T cell receptor beta chains were read from a single sample in a study of blood T cell repertoires in COVID-19. Method: immunoSEQ multiplex PCR; TCRdb's copy keeps in-frame clones and lacks some. Of about 81,000 clones listed, about four fifths are singletons. Sequencing was carried out using peripheral blood. These receptor sequences come from a human donor in a cohort sampled during active COVID-19. Each CDR3 is given with its conserved first and last residue. A D gene is named only where the DNA matches it firmly. Some rows mark clone size as missing; the rest say once, few, many or name a class of expanded clone.

v_call	j_call	d_call	clone_size	cdr3_nt	cdr3_aa
TRBV7-9	TRBJ1-2	TRBD1	.	TGTGCCAGCAGCTTAGGACAGGGACCTTCCACTTCTACCTATGGCTACACCTTC	CASSLGQGPSTSTYGYTF
TRBV11-2	TRBJ2-3	TRBD2	.	TGTGCCAGCAGCTTAGCGGGGGGGCCCGTGACAGATACGCAGTATTTT	CASSLAGGPVTDTQYF
TRBV28	TRBJ2-5	TRBD2	.	TGTGCCAGCAGTTTGTTGGGGAGCGGGGGGACCAAAGAGACCCAGTACTTC	CASSLLGSGGTKETQYF
TRBV7-9	TRBJ1-5	.	.	TGTGCCAGCAGCCCATCACGGGGAAACAATCAGCCCCAGCATTTT	CASSPSRGNNQPQHF
TRBV7-2	TRBJ1-5	.	.	TGTGCCAGCAGTTATTACAATCAGCCCCAGCATTTT	CASSYYNQPQHF
TRBV5-1	TRBJ2-2	.	.	TGCGCCAGCAGCTTGGCCCCGGGATCCGGGGAGCTGTTTTTT	CASSLAPGSGELFF
TRBV4-2	TRBJ1-2	.	.	TGTGCCAGCAGCCAAGTGTTGGGAAGCGGATATGGCTACACCTTC	CASSQVLGSGYGYTF
TRBV5-4	TRBJ1-2	TRBD1	.	TGTGCCAGCAGGCCCTACAGGGGAGAATATGGCTACACCTTC	CASRPYRGEYGYTF
TRBV2	TRBJ2-4	.	.	TGTGCCAACTCAGGGGAAGCCAAAAACATTCAGTACTTC	CANSGEAKNIQYF
TRBV6-6	TRBJ1-4	TRBD1	.	TGTGCCAGCAGGGAACCAACAGGGGGTGAAAAACTGTTTTTT	CASREPTGGEKLFF
TRBV15	TRBJ1-5	TRBD1	.	TGTGCCACCAGCAGAGGAGACAGGGGGAGGGGTCAGCCCCAGCATTTT	CATSRGDRGRGQPQHF
TRBV5-6	TRBJ1-1	.	.	TGTGCCAGCAGGGGCTTTGCGAGGGACACTGAAGCTTTCTTT	CASRGFARDTEAFF
TRBV19	TRBJ2-7	TRBD1	.	TGTGCCAGTAGTATAGATTGGACAGGCTACGAGCAGTACTTC	CASSIDWTGYEQYF
TRBV7-9	TRBJ1-1	.	.	TGTGCCAGCAGCTTAGATTCCGGACATTGGCCTTACGAAGCTTTCTTT	CASSLDSGHWPYEAFF
TRBV11-2	TRBJ2-7	TRBD2	.	TGTGCCAGCAGCTCCCTGGCGGGGGGGGAAGGGAGGTACTTC	CASSSLAGGEGRYF
TRBV2	TRBJ2-7	.	.	TGTGCCAGCCGGAGGGGGGGGTTTACTCACCTATCCTACGAGCAGTACTTC	CASRRGGFTHLSYEQYF
TRBV7-8	TRBJ1-3	.	.	TGTGCCAGCAGTTTAAACAGGGAATCCTCTGGAAACACCATATATTTT	CASSLNRESSGNTIYF
TRBV5-6	TRBJ2-1	TRBD2	.	TGTGCCAGCAGCCCCACGGGGGGATCCTACAATGAGCAGTTCTTC	CASSPTGGSYNEQFF
TRBV5-1	TRBJ1-6	.	.	TGCGCCAGCAGCGACGGACACCGGGATAATTCACCCCTCCACTTT	CASSDGHRDNSPLHF
TRBV28	TRBJ1-1	.	.	TGTGCCAGCAGTTTAGGGCAGGGTTGGACTGAAGCTTTCTTT	CASSLGQGWTEAFF
TRBV7-9	TRBJ2-5	TRBD2	.	TGTGCCAGCAGCAAATCCGGGACTAGCTGGGAGACCCAGTACTTC	CASSKSGTSWETQYF
TRBV10-3	TRBJ2-1	TRBD2	.	TGTGCCATCCGCGGACTAGCGGGGTATGAGCAGTTCTTC	CAIRGLAGYEQFF
TRBV19	TRBJ1-5	TRBD1	.	TGTGCCAGTAGTACACAGGGGGGTCAGCCCCAGCATTTT	CASSTQGGQPQHF
TRBV10-3	TRBJ2-3	TRBD1	.	TGTGCCATCAGTGAGTCTTTAGGGGGCCGCACAGATACGCAGTATTTT	CAISESLGGRTDTQYF
TRBV5-1	TRBJ1-4	TRBD1	few	TGCGCCAGCAGCCAAAACAGGGGGCAATATGAAAAACTGTTTTTT	CASSQNRGQYEKLFF
TRBV7-9	TRBJ1-5	.	.	TGTGCCAGCAGCTTAATCGGCGGGGTTAGTCATCAGCCCCAGCATTTT	CASSLIGGVSHQPQHF
TRBV28	TRBJ1-2	TRBD1	.	TGTGCCAGCAGTGTTCCTCCGGGACAGGGTTTGGGCTACACCTTC	CASSVPPGQGLGYTF
TRBV19	TRBJ1-2	.	once	TGTGCCAGTAGTGCTCAGACAGTTAACTATGGCTACACCTTC	CASSAQTVNYGYTF
TRBV14	TRBJ2-3	TRBD2	.	TGTGCCAGCAGCCGGGAGGGAAGCGGGGACACAGATACGCAGTATTTT	CASSREGSGDTDTQYF
TRBV5-1	TRBJ1-4	TRBD1	.	TGCGCCAGCAGCTTGGGGCAGGGGGCTGAAAAACTGTTTTTT	CASSLGQGAEKLFF